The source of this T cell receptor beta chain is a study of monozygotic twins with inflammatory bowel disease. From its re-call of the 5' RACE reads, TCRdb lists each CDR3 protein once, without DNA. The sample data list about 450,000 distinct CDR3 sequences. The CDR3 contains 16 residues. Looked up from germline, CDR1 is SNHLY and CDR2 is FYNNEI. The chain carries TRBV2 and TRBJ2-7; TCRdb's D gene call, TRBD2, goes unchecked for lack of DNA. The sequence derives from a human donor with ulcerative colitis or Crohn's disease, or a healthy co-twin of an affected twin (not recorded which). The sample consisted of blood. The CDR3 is CASSRVGTSGSYEQYF.